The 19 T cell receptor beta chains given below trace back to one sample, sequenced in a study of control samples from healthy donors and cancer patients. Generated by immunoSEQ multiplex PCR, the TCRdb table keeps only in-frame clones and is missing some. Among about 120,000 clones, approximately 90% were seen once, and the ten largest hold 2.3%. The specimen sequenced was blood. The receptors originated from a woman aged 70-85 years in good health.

The CDR3 sequence is CASGSGGLGNTEAFF. CDR3 DNA sequence: TGTGCTAGTGGTTCGGGGGGGCTGGGGAACACTGAAGCTTTCTTT. The chain carries TRBV12-5 and TRBJ1-1, with D possibly matching TRBD1 (6 bases). The CDR3 runs 15 residues. Trimming removed 4 bases from V and 1 base from J, with 13 bases in between. Germline V gives CDR1 LGHNT, CDR2 FRNRAP.

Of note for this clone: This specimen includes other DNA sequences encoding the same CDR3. The CDR3 nucleotides are TGTGCCAGCAGCCAAGGGCTTCGGGGGGGTAGGGCCAAAAACATTCAGTACTTC. It is translated as CASSQGLRGGRAKNIQYF. The gene calls are TRBV14 and TRBJ2-4; 8 positions match TRBD2. Germline V gene data show CDR1 as SGHDN and CDR2 as FVKESK. The CDR3 contains 18 residues. V shed 1 base, J shed 1 base, and the junction held 9 bases outside the gene matches.

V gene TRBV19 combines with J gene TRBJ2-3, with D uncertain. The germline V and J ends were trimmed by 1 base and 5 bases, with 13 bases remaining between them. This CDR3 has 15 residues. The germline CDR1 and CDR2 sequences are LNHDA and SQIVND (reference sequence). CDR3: CASSIGANLRDTQYF. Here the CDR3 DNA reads TGTGCCAGTAGTATAGGAGCGAACCTGAGAGATACGCAGTATTTT. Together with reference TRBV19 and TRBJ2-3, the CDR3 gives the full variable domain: DGGITQSPKYLFRKEGQNVTLSCEQNLNHDAMYWYRQDPGQGLRLIYYSQIVNDFQKGDIAEGYSVSREKKESFPLTVTSAQKNPTAFYLCASSIGANLRDTQYFGPGTRLTVL.

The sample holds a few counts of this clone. The CDR3, as DNA: TGTGCCAGCAGCGCGGGACAGGGGGCTGGTCAGCCCCAGCATTTT. This codes for CASSAGQGAGQPQHF. V gene TRBV9 combines with J gene TRBJ1-5; TRBD1 agrees at 12 bases. Trimming removed 3 bases from V and 6 bases from J; junction bases left unmatched: 4. Germline CDR1 is SGDLS and CDR2 is YYNGEE. The CDR3 runs 15 residues. The entire variable domain, with the rest obtained from reference TRBV9 and TRBJ1-5, is as follows: DSGVTQTPKHLITATGQRVTLRCSPRSGDLSVYWYQQSLDQGLQFLIQYYNGEERAKGNILERFSAQQFPDLHSELNLSSLELGDSALYFCASSAGQGAGQPQHFGDGTRLSIL.

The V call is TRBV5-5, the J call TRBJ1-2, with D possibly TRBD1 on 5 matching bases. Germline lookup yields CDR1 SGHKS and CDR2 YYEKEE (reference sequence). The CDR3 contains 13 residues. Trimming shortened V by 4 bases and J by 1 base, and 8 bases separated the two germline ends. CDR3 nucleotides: TGTGCCAGCAGCGGCAGGGTTAACTATGGCTACACCTTC. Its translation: CASSGRVNYGYTF.

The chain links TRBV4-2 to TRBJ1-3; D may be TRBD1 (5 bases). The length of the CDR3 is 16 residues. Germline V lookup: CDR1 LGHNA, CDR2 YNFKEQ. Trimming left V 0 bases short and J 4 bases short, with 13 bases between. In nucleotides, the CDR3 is TGTGCCAGCAGCCAAGATCGAGGTACAGGAGGAAACACCATATATTTT. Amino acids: CASSQDRGTGGNTIYF.

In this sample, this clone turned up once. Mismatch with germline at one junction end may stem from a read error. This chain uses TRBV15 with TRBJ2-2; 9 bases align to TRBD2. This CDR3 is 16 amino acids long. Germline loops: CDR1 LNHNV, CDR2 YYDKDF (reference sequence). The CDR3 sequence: CATSRGGGGATRELFF. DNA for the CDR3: TGTGCCACCAGCAGAGGCGGCGGGGGGGCCACCCGGGAGCTGTTTTTT.

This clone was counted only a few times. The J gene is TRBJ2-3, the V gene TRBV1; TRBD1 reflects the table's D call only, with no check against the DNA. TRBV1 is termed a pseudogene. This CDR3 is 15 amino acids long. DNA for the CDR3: TGCACCAGCAGCCAAGGGGGACAGGGAGTAGATACGCAGTATTTT. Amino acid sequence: CTSSQGGQGVDTQYF.

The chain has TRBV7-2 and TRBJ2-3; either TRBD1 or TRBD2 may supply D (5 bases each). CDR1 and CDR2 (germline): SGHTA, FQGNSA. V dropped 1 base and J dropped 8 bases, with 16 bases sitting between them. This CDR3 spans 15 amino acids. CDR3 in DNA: TGTGCCAGCAGCTTAGACCGGGGCGCATCGGGTACGCAGTATTTT. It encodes CASSLDRGASGTQYF.

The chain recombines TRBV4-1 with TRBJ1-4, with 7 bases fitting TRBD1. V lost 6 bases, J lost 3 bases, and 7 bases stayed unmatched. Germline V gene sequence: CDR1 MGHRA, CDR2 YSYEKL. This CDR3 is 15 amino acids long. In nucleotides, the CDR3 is TGCGCCAGCAGAACTACCGGGACAGCTAATGAAAAACTGTTTTTT. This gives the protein CASRTTGTANEKLFF.

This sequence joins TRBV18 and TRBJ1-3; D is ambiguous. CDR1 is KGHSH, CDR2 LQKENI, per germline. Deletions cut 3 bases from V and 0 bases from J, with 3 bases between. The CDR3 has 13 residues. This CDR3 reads CASSPSSGNTIYF. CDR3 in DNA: TGTGCCAGCTCACCTTCCTCTGGAAACACCATATATTTT. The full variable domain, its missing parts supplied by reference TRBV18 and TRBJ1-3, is NAGVMQNPRHLVRRRGQEARLRCSPMKGHSHVYWYRQLPEEGLKFMVYLQKENIIDESGMPKERFSAEFPKEGPSILRIQQVVRGDSAAYFCASSPSSGNTIYFGEGSWLTVV.

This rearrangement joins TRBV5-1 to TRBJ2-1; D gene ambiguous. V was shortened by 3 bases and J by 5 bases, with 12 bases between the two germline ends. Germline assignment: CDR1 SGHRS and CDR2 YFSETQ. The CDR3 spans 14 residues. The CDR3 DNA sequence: TGCGCCAGCAGCTACGGCGGTAGGGACAATGAGCAGTTCTTC. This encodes CASSYGGRDNEQFF.

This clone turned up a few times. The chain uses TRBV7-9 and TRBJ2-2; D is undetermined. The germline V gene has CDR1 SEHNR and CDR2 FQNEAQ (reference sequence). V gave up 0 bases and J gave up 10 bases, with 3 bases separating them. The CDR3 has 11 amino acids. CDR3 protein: CASSLAVELFF. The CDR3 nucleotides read TGTGCCAGCAGCTTAGCAGTGGAGCTGTTTTTT.

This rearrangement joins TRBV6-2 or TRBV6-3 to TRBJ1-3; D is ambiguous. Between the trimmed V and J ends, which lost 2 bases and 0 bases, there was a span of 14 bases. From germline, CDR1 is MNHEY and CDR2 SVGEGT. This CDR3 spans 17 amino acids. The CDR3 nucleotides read TGTGCCAGCAGTTACCCGGCTCTATGGAACTCTGGAAACACCATATATTTT. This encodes CASSYPALWNSGNTIYF.

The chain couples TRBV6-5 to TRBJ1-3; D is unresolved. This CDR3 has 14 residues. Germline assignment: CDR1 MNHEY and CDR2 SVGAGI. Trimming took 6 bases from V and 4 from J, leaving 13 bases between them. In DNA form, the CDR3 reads TGTGCCAGCAGATCGGAGGGAGAGGGAAACACCATATATTTT. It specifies CASRSEGEGNTIYF.

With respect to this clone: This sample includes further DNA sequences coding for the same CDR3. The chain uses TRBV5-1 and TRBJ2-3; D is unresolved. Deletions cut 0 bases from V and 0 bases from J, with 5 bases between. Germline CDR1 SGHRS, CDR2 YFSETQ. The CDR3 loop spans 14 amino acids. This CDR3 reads CASSLGQSTDTQYF. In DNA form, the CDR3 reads TGCGCCAGCAGCTTGGGGCAGAGCACAGATACGCAGTATTTT.

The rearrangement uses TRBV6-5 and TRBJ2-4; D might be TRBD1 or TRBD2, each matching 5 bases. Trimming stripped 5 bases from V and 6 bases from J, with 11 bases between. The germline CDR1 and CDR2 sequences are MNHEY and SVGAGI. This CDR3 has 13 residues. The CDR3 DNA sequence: TGTGCCAGCAGTAAACCAGGGAGAAACATTCAGTACTTC. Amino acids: CASSKPGRNIQYF.

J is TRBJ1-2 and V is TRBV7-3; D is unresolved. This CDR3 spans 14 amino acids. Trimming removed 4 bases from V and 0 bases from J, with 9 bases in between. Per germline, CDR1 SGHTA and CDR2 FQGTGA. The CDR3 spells CASSSGVANYGYTF. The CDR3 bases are TGTGCCAGCAGCTCAGGCGTGGCTAACTATGGCTACACCTTC.

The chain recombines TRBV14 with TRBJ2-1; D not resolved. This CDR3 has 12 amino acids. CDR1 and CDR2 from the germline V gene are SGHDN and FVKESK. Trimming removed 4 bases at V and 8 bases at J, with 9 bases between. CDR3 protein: CASSPQGYEQFF. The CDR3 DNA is TGTGCCAGCAGCCCCCAAGGCTATGAGCAGTTCTTC.